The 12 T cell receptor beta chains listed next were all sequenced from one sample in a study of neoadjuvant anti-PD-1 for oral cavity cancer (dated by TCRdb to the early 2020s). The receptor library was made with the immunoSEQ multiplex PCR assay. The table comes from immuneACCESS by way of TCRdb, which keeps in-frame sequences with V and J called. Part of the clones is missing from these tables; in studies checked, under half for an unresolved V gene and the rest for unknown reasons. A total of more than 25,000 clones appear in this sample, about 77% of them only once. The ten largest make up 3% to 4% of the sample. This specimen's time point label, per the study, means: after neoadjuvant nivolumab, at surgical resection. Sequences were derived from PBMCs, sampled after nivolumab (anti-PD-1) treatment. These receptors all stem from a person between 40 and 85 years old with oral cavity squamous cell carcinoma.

The chain's CDR3 is CASGERAQYF. The DNA of the CDR3 is TGTGCCAGCGGGGAGCGGGCCCAGTACTTC. The chain joins TRBV2 to TRBJ2-5; TRBD2 is a possible D gene (6 bases). The CDR3 loop spans 10 amino acids. Germline lookup yields CDR1 SNHLY and CDR2 FYNNEI. Trimming took off 8 bases at V and 9 bases at J, with 10 bases between the two ends.

The CDR3: CASKDTASTDTQYF. For the CDR3, the DNA is TGTGCCAGTAAAGACACCGCAAGCACAGATACGCAGTATTTT. The chain uses TRBV19 and TRBJ2-3; no firm D call. Germline V gene sequence: CDR1 LNHDA, CDR2 SQIVND (reference sequence). V lost 7 bases and J lost 0, with 11 bases in between. This CDR3 is built from 14 residues.

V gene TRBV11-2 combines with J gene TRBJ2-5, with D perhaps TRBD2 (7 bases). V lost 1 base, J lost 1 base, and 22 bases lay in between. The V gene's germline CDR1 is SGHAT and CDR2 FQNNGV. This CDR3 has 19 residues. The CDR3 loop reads CASSLARDTRGLRQETQYF. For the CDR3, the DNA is TGTGCCAGCAGCTTAGCCCGGGACACGCGGGGGTTACGCCAAGAGACCCAGTACTTC.

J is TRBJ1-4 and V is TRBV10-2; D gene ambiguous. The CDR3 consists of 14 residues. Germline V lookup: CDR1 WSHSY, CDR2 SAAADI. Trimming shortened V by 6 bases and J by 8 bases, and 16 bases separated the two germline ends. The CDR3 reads CASSPREGGEKLFF. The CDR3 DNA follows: TGCGCCAGCAGCCCCCGGGAGGGTGGAGAAAAACTGTTTTTT.

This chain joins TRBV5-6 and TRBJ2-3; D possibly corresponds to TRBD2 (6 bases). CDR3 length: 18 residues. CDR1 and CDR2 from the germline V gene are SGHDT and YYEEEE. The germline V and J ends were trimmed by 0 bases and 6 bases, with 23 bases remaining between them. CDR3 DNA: TGTGCCAGCAGCTTGGTGGTCGGAGCGGTACTAGCTGGGGATACGCAGTATTTT. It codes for CASSLVVGAVLAGDTQYF.

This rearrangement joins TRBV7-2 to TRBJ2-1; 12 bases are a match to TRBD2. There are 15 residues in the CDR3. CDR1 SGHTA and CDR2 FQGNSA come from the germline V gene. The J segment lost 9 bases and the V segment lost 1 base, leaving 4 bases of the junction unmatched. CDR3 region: CASSLELLAGGEQFF. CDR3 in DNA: TGTGCCAGCAGCTTAGAGTTACTAGCGGGGGGTGAGCAGTTCTTC.

The CDR3: CASPETGVCLSATTQPQHF. The DNA for the CDR3 is TGTGCCAGCCCTGAGACAGGGGTCTGTCTGTCCGCCACAACTCAGCCCCAGCATTTT. This chain links TRBV2 with TRBJ1-5, with TRBD1 matching 8 bases. Germline V CDR1 and CDR2: SNHLY, FYNNEI. V lost 8 bases and J lost 6; bases outside the gene matches: 24. The CDR3 spans 19 residues.

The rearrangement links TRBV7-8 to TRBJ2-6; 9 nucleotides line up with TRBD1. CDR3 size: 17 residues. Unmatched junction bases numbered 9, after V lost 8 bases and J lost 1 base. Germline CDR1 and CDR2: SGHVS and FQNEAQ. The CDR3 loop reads CASPPGQGVSGANVLTF. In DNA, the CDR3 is TGTGCCAGCCCCCCGGGACAGGGTGTTTCTGGGGCCAACGTCCTGACTTTC.

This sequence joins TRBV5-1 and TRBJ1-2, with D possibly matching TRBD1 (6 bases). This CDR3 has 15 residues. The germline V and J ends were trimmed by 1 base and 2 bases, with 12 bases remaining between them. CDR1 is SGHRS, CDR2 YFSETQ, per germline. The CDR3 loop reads CASSLSGALNYGYTF. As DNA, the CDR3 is TGCGCCAGCAGCTTGTCGGGGGCGTTGAACTATGGCTACACCTTC. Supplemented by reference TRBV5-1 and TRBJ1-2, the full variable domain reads KAGVTQTPRYLIKTRGQQVTLSCSPISGHRSVSWYQQTPGQGLQFLFEYFSETQRNKGNFPGRFSGRQFSNSRSEMNVSTLELGDSALYLCASSLSGALNYGYTFGSGTRLTVV.

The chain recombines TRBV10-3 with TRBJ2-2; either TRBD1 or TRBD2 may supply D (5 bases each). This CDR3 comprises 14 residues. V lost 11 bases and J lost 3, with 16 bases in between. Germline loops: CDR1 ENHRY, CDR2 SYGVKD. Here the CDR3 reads CAVGQPRDTGELFF. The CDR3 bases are TGTGCCGTGGGGCAGCCGAGGGACACCGGGGAGCTGTTTTTT.

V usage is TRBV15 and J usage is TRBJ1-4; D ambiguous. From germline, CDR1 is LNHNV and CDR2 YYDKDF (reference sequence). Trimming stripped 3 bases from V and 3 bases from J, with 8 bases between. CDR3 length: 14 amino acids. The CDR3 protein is CATSSRNANEKLFF. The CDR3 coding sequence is TGTGCCACCAGCAGCCGGAATGCTAATGAAAAACTGTTTTTT.

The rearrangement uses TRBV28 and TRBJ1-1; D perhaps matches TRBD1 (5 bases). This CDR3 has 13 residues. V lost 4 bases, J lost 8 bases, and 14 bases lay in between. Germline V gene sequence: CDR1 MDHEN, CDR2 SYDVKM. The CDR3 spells CASSSRVGTEAFF. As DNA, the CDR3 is TGTGCCAGCAGTTCCCGAGTCGGGACGGAAGCTTTCTTT.